Listed below are T cell receptor beta chains from one sample, sequenced in a study of cytomegalovirus exposure and HLA in healthy donors. Profiling relied on immunoSEQ multiplex PCR, and the TCRdb table lists in-frame clones only, not all of them. The sample consists of over 150,000 clones, approximately 84% of them appearing once. The sequencing input was PBMCs. The origin of the receptors is a girl between 5 and 17 years old in good health and CMV-seropositive. Both conserved end residues are part of each CDR3. A D gene is named only where the DNA matches it firmly. Clone sizes are given selectively: once, few, many, or a class where the clone is expanded.

size,J,V,D,DNA,CDR3
-,TRBJ1-3,TRBV28,TRBD1,TGTGCCAGCAGTTTTACAGGGGGCGCGGAAAACACCATATATTTT,CASSFTGGAENTIYF
-,TRBJ2-5,TRBV7-2,-,TGTGCCAGCAGCTCCTCCCCCGTAGAGACCCAGTACTTC,CASSSSPVETQYF
-,TRBJ1-2,TRBV27,TRBD1,TGTGCCAGCAGTTCATCCGGGTTGCAGGGGGCCCTCACCTTC,CASSSSGLQGALTF
-,TRBJ1-1,TRBV11-3,TRBD1,TGTGCCAGCAGCTTATATGGCACAGGGGCCGCCACTGAAGCTTTCTTT,CASSLYGTGAATEAFF
once,TRBJ2-7,TRBV12-5,TRBD2,TGTGCTAGTGGTTTGGGGGGGAGGGACGAGCAGTACTTC,CASGLGGRDEQYF
-,TRBJ2-7,TRBV28,TRBD1,TGTGCCAGCAGTACGCCCGGGACAGGGGGCACGAACGAGCAGTACTTC,CASSTPGTGGTNEQYF
-,TRBJ1-5,TRBV16,-,TGTGCCAGCAGCCAATCGAGGGATCAGCCCCAGCATTTT,CASSQSRDQPQHF
few,TRBJ2-3,TRBV6-1,-,TGTGCCAGCAGTGAAGGCGGGTACGCTAGCACAGATACGCAGTATTTT,CASSEGGYASTDTQYF
-,TRBJ2-1,TRBV2,-,TGTGCCAGCAGTGCAATGTTAGCGAAGGATGAGCAGTTCTTC,CASSAMLAKDEQFF
-,TRBJ2-7,TRBV7-9,-,TGTGCCAGCAGCTTTCGGGCAGGGCCTTTGAGGGAGCAGTACTTC,CASSFRAGPLREQYF
-,TRBJ1-6,TRBV9,-,TGTGCCAGCAGCGTAGGGGGCCAGGGCGGCTATAATTCACCCCTCCACTTT,CASSVGGQGGYNSPLHF
-,TRBJ1-4,TRBV18,TRBD1,TGTGCCAGCTCGGCCCGAGACAGGGATGAAAAACTGTTTTTT,CASSARDRDEKLFF
-,TRBJ2-7,TRBV19,TRBD1,TGTGCCAGTAGGGGCCCGGGACAGGGCACCTACGAGCAGTACTTC,CASRGPGQGTYEQYF
-,TRBJ1-2,TRBV5-6,-,TGTGCCAGCAGCTTGAGAAACGGCGGCTATGGCTACACCTTC,CASSLRNGGYGYTF
-,TRBJ2-3,TRBV30,TRBD2,TGTGCCTGGAGTGCATGGACTAGCTTAGTCACAGATACGCAGTATTTT,CAWSAWTSLVTDTQYF
-,TRBJ2-5,TRBV6-1,TRBD2,TGTGCAGGGGGCGGGGGGGCGCTGGGAGAGACCCAGTACTTC,CAGGGGALGETQYF
-,TRBJ1-3,TRBV28,TRBD1,TGTGCCAGCAGTTTACTTGGGACAGAGGGCTCTGGAAACACCATATATTTT,CASSLLGTEGSGNTIYF
-,TRBJ2-7,TRBV19,TRBD1,TGTGCCAGTAGGGACAGGAGGTTGAGCTCCTACGAGCAGTACTTC,CASRDRRLSSYEQYF
-,TRBJ1-1,TRBV29-1,TRBD1,TGCAGCGTTACTCCCGGGACAGGGGGTTCTGAAGCTTTCTTT,CSVTPGTGGSEAFF
-,TRBJ2-7,TRBV11-2,-,TGTGCCAGCAGCTATTTCCGGGATGAAGAGCAGTACTTC,CASSYFRDEEQYF
-,TRBJ2-7,TRBV5-5,-,TGTGCCAGCGGCCCGGGGAGAAACTACGAGCAGTACTTC,CASGPGRNYEQYF
-,TRBJ1-1,TRBV11-1,TRBD1,TGTGCCAGCAGCCAAAAACAGGGGAGCACTGAAGCTTTCTTT,CASSQKQGSTEAFF